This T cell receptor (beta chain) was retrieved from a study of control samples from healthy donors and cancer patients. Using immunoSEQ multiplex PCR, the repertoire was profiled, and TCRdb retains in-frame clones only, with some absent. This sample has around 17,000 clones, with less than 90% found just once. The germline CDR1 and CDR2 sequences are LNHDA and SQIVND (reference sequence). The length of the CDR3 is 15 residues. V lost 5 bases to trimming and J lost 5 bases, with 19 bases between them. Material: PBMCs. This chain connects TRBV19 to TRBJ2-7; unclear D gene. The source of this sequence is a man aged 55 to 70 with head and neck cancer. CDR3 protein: CASSRSDAAFHEQYF. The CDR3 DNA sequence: TGTGCCAGTAGTCGTTCGGATGCGGCCTTCCACGAGCAGTACTTC.